This T cell receptor beta chain is from a study of blood T cell repertoires in COVID-19. For the study at large: The samples span acute and convalescent COVID-19 from the United States, Italy and Spain.

The CDR3 is 16 residues long. Unmatched junction bases numbered 11, after V lost 5 bases and J lost 6 bases. Germline V lookup: CDR1 SGHNT, CDR2 YYREEE (reference sequence). The repertoire was sequenced with immunoSEQ multiplex PCR; TCRdb's copy has only in-frame clones and lacks some. The sample records some 100,000 clones, around 81% being singletons. The sequenced sample consisted of peripheral blood. The sequence derives from a man aged 50-60 years with active or convalescent COVID-19. The chain combines TRBV5-4 with TRBJ2-7; 13 bases agree with TRBD2. This CDR3 is CASSSGTSGDLGEQYF. The CDR3 coding sequence is TGTGCCAGCAGTTCCGGGACTAGCGGGGACCTAGGCGAGCAGTACTTC. The entire variable domain, with the rest obtained from reference TRBV5-4 and TRBJ2-7, is as follows: ETGVTQSPTHLIKTRGQQVTLRCSSQSGHNTVSWYQQALGQGPQFIFQYYREEENGRGNFPPRFSGLQFPNYSSELNVNALELDDSALYLCASSSGTSGDLGEQYFGPGTRLTVT.